This record concerns one T cell receptor beta chain sequence. This clonotype was seen more than once but under ten times. Its antigen specificity is not known. Base qualities are not provided; no much larger clone lies one nucleotide away. Lymph node samples were obtained from the axillary draining lymph nodes of breast cancer patients. Reads for this sample came from an Illumina HiSeq 2000. TCR beta chain libraries were generated through multiplex PCR amplification. The amplified TCR beta chain products were analyzed by high-throughput sequencing. TCRdb cleaned the public reads at Q25 with fastp, built clones with MiXCR and kept in-frame beta chains. Each record represents a unique CDR3 protein, reported with the most common genes and DNA among its rows. This sample gives 150,000 to 200,000 distinct CDR3 sequences in total; 33% of them show up just once. The ten largest clones represent about 3.8% of the sample.

This sample is part of a study of breast tumors, draining lymph nodes, adjacent tissues (dated by TCRdb to the mid-2010s). Background for the entire study: The study compared TCR beta repertoires across tumor, adjacent nontumor tissue and axillary lymph nodes from breast cancer patients. The study aimed to assess the relationships and possible T-cell exchange between tumor, surrounding tissue and draining lymph node repertoires in human breast cancer.

The investigation overall reported the following: The data were judged consistent with most tumor T cells deriving from the lymph node and then expanding within tumor tissue. Tumor T-cell repertoires showed less diversity than lymph node repertoires and more diversity than nontumor tissue repertoires, and tumor T-cell repertoires showed preferential V and J gene usage. In luminal-like breast cancer, tumor and nontumor tissue repertoires resembled each other significantly more than in basal-like breast cancer. The conclusion that tumor T cells originate in lymph nodes was framed as consistent with a hypothesis rather than directly demonstrated.

CDR3 length: 14 amino acids, cysteine to phenylalanine. Only the CDR3 part of the read is kept: 42 bases, read in frame from the first base. The trim is 6 bases for V and 0 bases for J, with a gap of 11 bases between the germline ends. Reading the germline V gene gives CDR1 MNHEY and CDR2 SVGAGI. The sequence was obtained from a female donor with breast cancer. Some clones in this sample may be carry-over from other donors' samples. Rearrangement joined TRBV6-5 to TRBJ1-2; matching of 5 bases hints at TRBD1 as the D gene. Sequencing used axillary lymph node tissue. The CDR3 has the sequence CASRHGTSNYGYTF. In nucleotide form, the sequence is TGTGCCAGCAGGCACGGGACCTCTAACTATGGCTACACCTTC.